The following is a T cell receptor beta chain sequence with its context. Its specificity is not known. With a much larger clone just one base away, this may be a read error. This record comes from a study of response to subunit inactivated influenza vaccine. Study-wide findings and caveats: The authors suggested that every seasonal influenza vaccination recruits few new T cells.

TCRdb reprocessed the RT-PCR reads via MiXCR and lists one record per CDR3 protein. The table lists 250,000 to 350,000 distinct CDR3 sequences, about 20% of them singletons. CDR1 is SEHNR, CDR2 FQNEAQ, per germline (reference sequence). The CDR3 extends over 15 amino acids. The specimen was PBMCs from blood, collected approximately 20 months after vaccination. The clonotype originates from a man aged 50 to 69 who received an inactivated influenza vaccine. The chain has TRBV7-9 and TRBJ1-3; tentatively, D is TRBD1 (5 bases). This CDR3 is CARSLPGYSGNTIYF. DNA of the CDR3: TGTGCCAGAAGCTTACCAGGGTACTCTGGAAACACCATATATTTT.